This note documents a single T cell receptor beta chain sequence. This sample stems from a study of blood T cell repertoires in COVID-19. Background on the study: Some COVID-19 samples were acute and others convalescent; all came from the United States, Italy and Spain.

The CDR3 contains 12 residues. Germline V lookup: CDR1 SGHRS, CDR2 YFSETQ. With V trimmed by 4 bases and J by 6 bases, 3 bases remained unmatched. Assay: immunoSEQ multiplex PCR; the TCRdb copy retains only in-frame clones and omits some. Of about 34,000 clones detected, 93% appear once; the ten largest clones hold 4% to 6.5%. The receptor was isolated from a human donor in a cohort sampled during active COVID-19. Sequences were obtained from peripheral blood. The rearrangement links TRBV5-1 to TRBJ1-1; 7 bases fit TRBD1. CDR3 DNA sequence: TGCGCCAGCAGCCCAGGGGGAGCTGAAGCTTTCTTT. Translating it yields CASSPGGAEAFF.